This T cell receptor beta chain was obtained from a study of cytomegalovirus exposure and HLA in healthy donors. Notes on the study in general: The study listed under 200 cytomegalovirus-associated TCR beta chains. In a later analysis, parvovirus B19, influenza, CMV and Epstein-Barr virus appeared linked to several top co-occurrence clusters. The study reported that TCR beta sequences accurately predicted HLA-A and HLA-B alleles in most subjects.

Details on this clone: Its antigen is as yet unknown.

The PCR made use of 60 Vbeta and 13 Jbeta primers. Here immunoSEQ multiplex PCR was the method, and the copy in TCRdb shows in-frame clones only, minus some. Of under 85,000 clones in the sample, 60% to 85% were seen once. This receptor was taken from a man aged 35 to 55 in good health and CMV-seronegative. Sequences were obtained from PBMCs.

The CDR3 DNA reads TGTGCCAGCAGCCCCGGTGAGCCCTACGAGCAGTACTTC. Protein: CASSPGEPYEQYF. The rearrangement joins TRBV4-2 to TRBJ2-7, with D unresolved. Trimming stripped 4 bases from V and 2 bases from J, with 9 bases between. The length of the CDR3 is 13 residues. In germline, CDR1 is LGHNA, CDR2 YNFKEQ.